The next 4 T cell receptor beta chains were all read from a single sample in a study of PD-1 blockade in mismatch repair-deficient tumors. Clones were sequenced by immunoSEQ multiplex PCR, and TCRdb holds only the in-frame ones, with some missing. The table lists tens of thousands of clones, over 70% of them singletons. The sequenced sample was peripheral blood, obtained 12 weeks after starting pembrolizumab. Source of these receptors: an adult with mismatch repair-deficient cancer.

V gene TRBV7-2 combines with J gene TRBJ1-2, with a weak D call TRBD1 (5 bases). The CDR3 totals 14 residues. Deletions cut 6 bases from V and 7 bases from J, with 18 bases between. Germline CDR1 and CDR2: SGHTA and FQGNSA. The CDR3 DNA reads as TGTGCCAGCAGTAGTAGTAACAGGCCGAGTGGCTACACCTTC. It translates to CASSSSNRPSGYTF.

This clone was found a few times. The CDR3 DNA reads TGTGCCAGCAGATCATTGGCTGAGCAGTACTTC. Translation gives CASRSLAEQYF. V and J are TRBV27 and TRBJ2-7; D not resolved. There are 11 residues in the CDR3. Trimming cost V 6 bases and J 7 bases, with 10 bases left between them. CDR1 is MNHEY and CDR2 is SMNVEV in the germline V gene (reference sequence).

The CDR3 sequence is CASSPISTGSYSTNTGELFF. The DNA of the CDR3 is TGCGCCAGCAGCCCCATATCGACAGGGTCCTACTCTACGAACACCGGGGAGCTGTTTTTT. The chain employs TRBV4-1 and TRBJ2-2, with 7 bases that match TRBD1. The CDR3 runs to 20 residues. The trim removed 4 bases at V and 0 bases at J, leaving 17 bases unmatched. CDR1 is MGHRA, CDR2 YSYEKL, per germline.

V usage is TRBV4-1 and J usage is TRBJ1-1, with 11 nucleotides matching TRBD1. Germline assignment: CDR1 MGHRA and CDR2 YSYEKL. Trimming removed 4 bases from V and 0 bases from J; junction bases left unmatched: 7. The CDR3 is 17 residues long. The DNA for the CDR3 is TGCGCCAGCAGCCTCCTAGGGACAGGGGGAATGAACACTGAAGCTTTCTTT. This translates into CASSLLGTGGMNTEAFF.